The subject of this entry is one T cell receptor beta chain. Method: immunoSEQ multiplex PCR; TCRdb's copy keeps in-frame clones and lacks some. The sample comprises over 85,000 clones, over 70% of which are singletons, and 15% to 20% rests with the top ten. The data are from a study of Ad26.COV2.S vaccination and SARS-CoV-2 variants. Germline V lookup: CDR1 WSHSY, CDR2 SAAADI. The CDR3 consists of 13 residues. V was shortened by 8 bases and J by 8 bases, with 16 bases between the two germline ends. The clonotype was recovered from a human donor who had recovered from COVID-19. The rearrangement links TRBV10-2 to TRBJ2-4; D is perhaps TRBD1 or TRBD2 (5 bases each). The input for sequencing was peripheral blood, taken after recovery from COVID-19. The CDR3 here is CASSLGARDIQYF. The CDR3 region has the DNA TGCGCCAGCTCCCTAGGGGCGAGGGACATTCAGTACTTC.